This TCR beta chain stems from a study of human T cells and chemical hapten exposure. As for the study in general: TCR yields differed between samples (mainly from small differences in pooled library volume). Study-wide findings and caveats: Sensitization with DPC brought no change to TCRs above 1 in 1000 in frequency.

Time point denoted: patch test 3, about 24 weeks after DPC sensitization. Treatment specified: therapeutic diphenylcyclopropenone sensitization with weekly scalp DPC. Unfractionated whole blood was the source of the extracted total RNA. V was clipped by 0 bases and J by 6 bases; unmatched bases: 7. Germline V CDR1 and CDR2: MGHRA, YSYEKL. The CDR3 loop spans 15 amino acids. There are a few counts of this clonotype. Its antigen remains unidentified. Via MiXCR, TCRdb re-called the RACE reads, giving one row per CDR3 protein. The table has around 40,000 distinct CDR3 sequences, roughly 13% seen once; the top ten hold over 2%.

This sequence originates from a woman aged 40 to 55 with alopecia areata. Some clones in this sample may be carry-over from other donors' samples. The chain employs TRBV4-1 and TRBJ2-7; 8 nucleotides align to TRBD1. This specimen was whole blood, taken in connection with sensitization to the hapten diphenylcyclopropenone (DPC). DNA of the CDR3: TGCGCCAGCAGCCAAGATTTGGGACAGGTCCGCGAGCAGTACTTC. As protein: CASSQDLGQVREQYF.